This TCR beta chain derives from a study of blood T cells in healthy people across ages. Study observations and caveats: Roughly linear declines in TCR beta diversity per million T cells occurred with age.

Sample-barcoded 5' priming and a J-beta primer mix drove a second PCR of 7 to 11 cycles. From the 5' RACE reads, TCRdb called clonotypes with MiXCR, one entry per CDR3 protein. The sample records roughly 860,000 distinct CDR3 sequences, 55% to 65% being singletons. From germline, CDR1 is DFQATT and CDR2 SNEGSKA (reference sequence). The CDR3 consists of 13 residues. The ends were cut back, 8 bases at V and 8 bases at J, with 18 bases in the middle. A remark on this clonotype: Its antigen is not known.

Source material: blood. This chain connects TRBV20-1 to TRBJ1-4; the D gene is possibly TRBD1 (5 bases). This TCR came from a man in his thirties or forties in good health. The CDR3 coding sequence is TGCAGTACCGAGAAGAGGGGCGGGGAAAAACTGTTTTTT. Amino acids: CSTEKRGGEKLFF.